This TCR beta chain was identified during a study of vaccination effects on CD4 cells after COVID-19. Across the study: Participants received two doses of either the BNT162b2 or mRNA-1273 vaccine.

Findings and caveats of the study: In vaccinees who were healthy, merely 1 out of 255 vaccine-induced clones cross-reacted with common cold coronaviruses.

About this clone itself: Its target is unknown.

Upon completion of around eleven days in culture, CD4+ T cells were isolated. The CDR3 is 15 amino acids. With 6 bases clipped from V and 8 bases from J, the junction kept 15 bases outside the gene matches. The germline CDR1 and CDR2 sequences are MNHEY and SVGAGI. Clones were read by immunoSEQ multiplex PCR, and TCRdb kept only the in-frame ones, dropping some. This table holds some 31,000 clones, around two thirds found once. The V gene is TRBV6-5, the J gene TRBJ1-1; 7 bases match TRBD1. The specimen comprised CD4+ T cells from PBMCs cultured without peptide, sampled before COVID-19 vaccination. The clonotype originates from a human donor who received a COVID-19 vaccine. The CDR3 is CASRTTGTKGGEAFF. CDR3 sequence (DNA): TGTGCCAGCAGAACGACAGGGACCAAGGGGGGGGAAGCTTTCTTT.